This T cell receptor beta chain was observed in a study of T-cell reconstitution after alpha-beta-depleted transplantation in children. This clonotype was seen at least ten times. The target antigen is unknown. The length of the CDR3 is 13 residues. V was shortened by 5 bases and J by 2 bases, with 9 bases between the two germline ends. CDR1 SEHNR and CDR2 FQNEAQ come from the germline V gene (reference sequence). The TCRbeta library incorporated unique molecular identifiers. One entry per CDR3 protein results from TCRdb running MiXCR on the PCR reads. This sample carries 150,000 to 250,000 distinct CDR3 sequences, around 5.9% of them seen once, and the ten largest clones take 4.5% to 5.5%. The study, taken as a whole, reports: Reportedly, alpha-beta T cells present about two months post-transplant originated from several hundred expanded clones of graft origin.

The material sequenced was PBMCs, taken before TCRalphabeta/CD19-depleted stem cell transplant. V gene TRBV7-9 combines with J gene TRBJ2-5, with D unresolved. This sequence was found in a girl in the first two years of life with combined immunodeficiency, due to receive a stem cell transplant. CDR3: CASSLDPQETQYF. The DNA of the CDR3 is TGTGCCAGCAGCCTAGACCCACAAGAGACCCAGTACTTC.